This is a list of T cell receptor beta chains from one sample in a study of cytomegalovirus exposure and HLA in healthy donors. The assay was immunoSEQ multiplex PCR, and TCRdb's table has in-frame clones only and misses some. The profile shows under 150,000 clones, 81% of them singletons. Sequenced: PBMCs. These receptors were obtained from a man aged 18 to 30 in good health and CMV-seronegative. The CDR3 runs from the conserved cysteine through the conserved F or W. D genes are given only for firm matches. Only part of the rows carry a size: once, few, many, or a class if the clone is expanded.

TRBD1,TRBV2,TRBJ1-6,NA,CASTIDRVNSPLHF,TGTGCCAGCACTATAGACAGGGTGAATTCACCCCTCCACTTT
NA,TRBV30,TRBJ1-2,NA,CAWSVLGGYGYTF,TGTGCCTGGAGTGTATTGGGGGGTTATGGCTACACCTTC
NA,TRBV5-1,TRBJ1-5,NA,CASSLAQGDQPQHF,TGCGCCAGCAGCTTGGCACAGGGTGATCAGCCCCAGCATTTT
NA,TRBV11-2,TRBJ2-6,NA,CASVLWRSGANVLTF,TGTGCCAGCGTATTGTGGAGGTCTGGGGCCAACGTCCTGACTTTC
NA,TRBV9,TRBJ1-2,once,CASSVEEGFFNGYTF,TGTGCCAGCAGCGTAGAGGAGGGGTTCTTCAATGGCTACACCTTC
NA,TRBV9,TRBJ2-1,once,CASSVAQGKDEQFF,TGTGCCAGCAGCGTAGCGCAGGGGAAGGATGAGCAGTTCTTC
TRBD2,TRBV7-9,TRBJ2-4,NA,CASSPKALAGGLSKNIQYF,TGTGCCAGCAGCCCGAAAGCACTAGCGGGGGGGTTATCCAAAAACATTCAGTACTTC
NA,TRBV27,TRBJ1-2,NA,CASSGLGGPDGYTF,TGTGCCAGCAGTGGGCTCGGTGGGCCGGATGGCTACACCTTC
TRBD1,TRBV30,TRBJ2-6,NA,CAWSRRDRGYSGANVLTF,TGTGCCTGGAGCCGCCGGGACAGGGGGTACTCTGGGGCCAACGTCCTGACTTTC
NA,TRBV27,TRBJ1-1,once,CATSTGTGTEAFF,TGTGCCACCTCCACAGGGACGGGCACTGAAGCTTTCTTT
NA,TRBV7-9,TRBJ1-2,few,CASSLGVTGGYTF,TGTGCCAGCAGCTTAGGGGTCACGGGAGGCTACACCTTC
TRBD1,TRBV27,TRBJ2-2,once,CATRDRPYTGELFF,TGTGCCACCCGGGACAGACCCTACACCGGGGAGCTGTTTTTT
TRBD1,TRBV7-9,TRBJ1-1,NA,CASSSNRGTDTEAFF,TGTGCCAGCAGCTCTAACAGGGGGACGGACACTGAAGCTTTCTTT
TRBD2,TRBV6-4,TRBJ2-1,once,CASSVSGGANEQFF,TGTGCCAGCAGTGTTAGCGGGGGGGCCAATGAGCAGTTCTTC
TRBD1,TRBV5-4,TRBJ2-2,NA,CASSFSGQGQNTGELFF,TGTGCCAGCAGCTTCTCTGGACAGGGGCAGAACACCGGGGAGCTGTTTTTT
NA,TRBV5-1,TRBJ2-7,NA,CASSSTGGAYEQYF,TGCGCCAGCAGCTCCACAGGGGGGGCCTACGAGCAGTACTTC
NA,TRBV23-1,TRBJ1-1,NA,CAIPGGRAEAFF,TGCGCCATCCCCGGCGGGCGGGCGGAAGCTTTCTTT
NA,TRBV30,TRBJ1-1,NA,CASPGKGSTEAFF,TGTGCCTCCCCAGGGAAAGGGTCCACTGAAGCTTTCTTT
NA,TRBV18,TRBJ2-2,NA,CASSPPLSRDRTGELFF,TGTGCCAGCTCACCACCGTTATCCCGGGATCGAACCGGGGAGCTGTTTTTT
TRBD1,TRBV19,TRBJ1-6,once,CASRTGANSPLHF,TGTGCCAGTAGAACAGGGGCTAATTCACCCCTCCACTTT
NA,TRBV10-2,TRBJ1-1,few,CASSTRRGTMNTEAFF,TGCGCCAGCAGCACAAGGCGTGGGACAATGAACACTGAAGCTTTCTTT
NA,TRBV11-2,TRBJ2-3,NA,CASSLGASQGDTQYF,TGTGCCAGCAGCTTAGGGGCCTCCCAAGGAGATACGCAGTATTTT
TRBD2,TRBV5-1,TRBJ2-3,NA,CASSEISGGPTDTQYF,TGCGCCAGCAGCGAGATTAGCGGGGGGCCCACAGATACGCAGTATTTT
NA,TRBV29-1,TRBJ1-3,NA,CSVGFGGNTIYF,TGCAGCGTTGGATTCGGTGGAAACACCATATATTTT
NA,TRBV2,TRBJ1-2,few,CASSERGGGYTF,TGTGCCAGCAGTGAACGCGGGGGCGGCTACACCTTC
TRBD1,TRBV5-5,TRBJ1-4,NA,CASRKRQGMEEKLFF,TGTGCCAGCAGAAAAAGACAGGGGATGGAAGAAAAACTGTTTTTT
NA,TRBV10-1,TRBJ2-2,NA,CASSVGRELFF,TGCGCCAGCAGTGTTGGCAGGGAGCTGTTTTTT
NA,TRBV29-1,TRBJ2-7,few,CSVGMDYEQYF,TGCAGCGTTGGGATGGACTACGAGCAGTACTTC
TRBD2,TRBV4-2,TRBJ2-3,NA,CASSQEGPSGTTDTQYF,TGTGCCAGCAGCCAAGAAGGTCCTAGCGGCACCACAGATACGCAGTATTTT
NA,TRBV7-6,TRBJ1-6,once,CASSSSGGNSPLHF,TGTGCCAGCAGCTCGTCCGGGGGTAATTCACCCCTCCACTTT
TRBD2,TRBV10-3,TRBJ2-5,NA,CAIKAGTSGGNQETQYF,TGTGCCATCAAGGCCGGGACTAGCGGGGGGAACCAAGAGACCCAGTACTTC
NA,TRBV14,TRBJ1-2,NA,CASSQDRAGNYGYTF,TGTGCCAGCAGCCAAGATCGGGCAGGGAACTATGGCTACACCTTC
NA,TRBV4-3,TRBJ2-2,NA,CASSQDSFPGELFF,TGCGCCAGCAGCCAAGATAGCTTCCCCGGGGAGCTGTTTTTT
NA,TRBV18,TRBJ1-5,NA,CASSPGRNQPQHF,TGTGCCAGCTCACCAGGGCGCAATCAGCCCCAGCATTTT
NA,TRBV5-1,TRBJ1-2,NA,CASSLSNYGYTF,TGCGCCAGCAGCCTCAGTAACTATGGCTACACCTTC
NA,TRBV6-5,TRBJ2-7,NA,CASSYPTGSSTYEQYF,TGTGCCAGCAGTTACCCCACAGGCTCTTCCACCTACGAGCAGTACTTC
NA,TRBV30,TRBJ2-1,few,CAWSDTRVYNEQFF,TGTGCCTGGAGTGATACGAGGGTCTACAATGAGCAGTTCTTC
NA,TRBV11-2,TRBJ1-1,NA,CASGRQVSTEAFF,TGTGCCAGCGGAAGACAGGTCAGCACTGAAGCTTTCTTT
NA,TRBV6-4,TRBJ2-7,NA,CASSESRSGEQYF,TGTGCCAGCAGTGAGTCCCGTTCGGGCGAGCAGTACTTC
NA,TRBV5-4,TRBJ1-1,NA,CASSLAAENTEAFF,TGTGCCAGCAGCTTGGCCGCAGAGAACACTGAAGCTTTCTTT
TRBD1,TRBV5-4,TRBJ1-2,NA,CASSFFQTGISYGYTF,TGTGCCAGCAGCTTCTTCCAGACAGGGATAAGCTATGGCTACACCTTT
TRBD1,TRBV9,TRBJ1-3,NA,CASSVQDRGSGNTIYF,TGTGCCAGCAGCGTACAAGACAGGGGCTCTGGAAACACCATATATTTT
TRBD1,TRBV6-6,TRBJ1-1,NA,CASRDRGNTEAFF,TGTGCCAGCAGGGACAGGGGGAACACTGAAGCTTTCTTT
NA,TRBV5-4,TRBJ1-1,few,CASSLESGTNTEAFF,TGTGCCAGCAGCTTGGAGTCAGGGACTAACACTGAAGCTTTCTTT
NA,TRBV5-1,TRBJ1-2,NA,CASSTLSHRGMKGYTF,TGCGCCAGCAGCACCCTTAGTCATCGGGGGATGAAGGGCTACACCTTC
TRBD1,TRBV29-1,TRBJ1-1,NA,CSVGPQGVGNTEAFF,TGCAGCGTTGGTCCTCAGGGGGTGGGGAACACTGAAGCTTTCTTT
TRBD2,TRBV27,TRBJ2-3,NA,CASTDSGTSGMTDTQYF,TGTGCCAGCACCGACTCCGGGACTAGCGGGATGACAGATACGCAGTATTTT
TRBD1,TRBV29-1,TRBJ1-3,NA,CSVGTGLGNTIYF,TGCAGCGTTGGGACAGGGTTAGGGAACACCATATATTTT
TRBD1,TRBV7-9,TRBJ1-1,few,CASSSPDRVDGEAFF,TGTGCCAGCAGCTCCCCGGACAGGGTGGATGGGGAAGCTTTCTTT
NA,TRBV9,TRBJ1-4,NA,CASSLGVPATNEKLFF,TGTGCCAGCAGCCTCGGGGTACCCGCAACTAATGAAAAACTGTTTTTT
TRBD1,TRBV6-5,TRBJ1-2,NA,CASSYSRDRGKYGYTF,TGTGCCAGCAGTTACTCTAGGGACAGGGGCAAGTATGGCTACACCTTC
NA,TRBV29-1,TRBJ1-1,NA,CSASGPNTEAFF,TGCAGCGCATCTGGGCCGAACACTGAAGCTTTCTTT
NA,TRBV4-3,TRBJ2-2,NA,CASSQGSGELFF,TGCGCCAGCAGCCAAGGTAGCGGGGAGCTGTTTTTT
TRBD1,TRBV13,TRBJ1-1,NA,CASSLGGGTGDAEAFF,TGTGCCAGCAGCTTAGGCGGGGGGACAGGGGACGCTGAAGCTTTCTTT
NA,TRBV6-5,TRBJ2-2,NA,CASSYRENTGELFF,TGTGCCAGCAGTTACCGCGAAAACACCGGGGAGCTGTTTTTT